Shown below are 31 T cell receptor beta chains from a single sample sequenced in a study of response to subunit inactivated influenza vaccine (dated by TCRdb to the late 2010s). Receptor libraries were prepared by RT-PCR. The run used an Illumina HiSeq 2500. The public reads were quality trimmed at Q25 with fastp and then assembled into clones with MiXCR by TCRdb, keeping productive beta chains. Records with the same CDR3 protein are collapsed into one entry carrying the most frequent genes and DNA. Present in this sample are just under 250,000 distinct CDR3 sequences, less than 15% of which were seen just once. Of the sample, about 7.8% is held by the ten largest clones. Specimen: non-naive T cells sorted from PBMCs, collected roughly 2 weeks before vaccination. Taken with the paper, the label for cell subset or site translates to: memory T cell fraction. All receptors come from a man over 45 who received an inactivated influenza vaccine. Donor details come from another sample of the same person, matched by shared clones.

This clonotype was counted many times. The chain carries TRBV12-3 or TRBV12-4 and TRBJ1-1, with D unresolved. The ends were cut back, 2 bases at V and 2 bases at J, with 9 bases in the middle. This CDR3 spans 14 amino acids. The CDR3 is CASSLLPGNTEAFF. The CDR3 DNA sequence: TGTGCCAGCAGTTTACTGCCCGGAAACACTGAAGCTTTCTTT.

The chain has TRBV20-1 and TRBJ2-3; unclear D gene. Germline CDR1 reads DFQATT; CDR2 reads SNEGSKA (reference sequence). Trimming took 3 bases from V and 2 from J, leaving 12 bases between them. The CDR3 consists of 14 residues. The DNA for the CDR3 is TGCAGTGCTAGGGGCTGGGGTCTCACAGATACGCAGTATTTT. Amino acids: CSARGWGLTDTQYF.

The table lists this clonotype with a few counts. The chain joins TRBV10-3 to TRBJ2-4, with D perhaps matching TRBD1 (6 bases). Germline-derived CDR1 and CDR2 are ENHRY and SYGVKD. The V and J ends lost 10 bases and 6 bases respectively, with 10 bases between them. The CDR3 runs to 11 residues. The CDR3 loop reads CATRDINIQYF. In DNA form, the CDR3 reads TGTGCCACCCGGGACATAAACATTCAGTACTTC.

The V call is TRBV12-5, the J call TRBJ2-1; 8 bases line up with TRBD2. J gave up 4 bases and V 4 bases, and 12 bases lay outside the gene matches. The CDR3 is made up of 17 amino acids. Per germline, CDR1 LGHNT and CDR2 FRNRAP. CDR3: CASGSELRTSQYNEQFF. As DNA, the CDR3 is TGTGCTAGTGGTTCCGAGTTGAGGACTAGCCAATACAATGAGCAGTTCTTC. Full variable domain (remainder filled in from reference TRBV12-5 and TRBJ2-1): DARVTQTPRHKVTEMGQEVTMRCQPILGHNTVFWYRQTMMQGLELLAYFRNRAPLDDSGMPKDRFSAEMPDATLATLKIQPSEPRDSAVYFCASGSELRTSQYNEQFFGPGTRLTVL.

V is TRBV6-1 and J is TRBJ2-7, with D possibly being TRBD2 (6 bases). The germline gives CDR1 MNHNS, CDR2 SASEGT. The CDR3 totals 14 residues. Trimming took 2 bases from V and 3 from J, leaving 11 bases between them. The CDR3 nucleotides are TGTGCCAGCAGTGAACGGGACTCGTACTACGAGCAGTACTTC. It translates to CASSERDSYYEQYF.

V and J are TRBV10-3 and TRBJ1-1; TRBD1 is a possible D gene (6 bases). Trimming took 6 bases from V and 3 from J, leaving 8 bases between them. CDR1 and CDR2 from the germline V gene are ENHRY and SYGVKD. The length of the CDR3 is 12 residues. The chain's CDR3 is CAIRDRHTEAFF. In DNA, the CDR3 is TGTGCCATCAGGGACAGACACACTGAAGCTTTCTTT.

A few counts support this clonotype. CDR3 residues: CASSLGHRSGNQPQHF. The CDR3 DNA follows: TGTGCCAGCAGCTTAGGACACCGCAGCGGGAATCAGCCCCAGCATTTT. This sequence joins TRBV6-5 and TRBJ1-5; tentatively, D is TRBD1 (5 bases). The germline V gene encodes CDR1 MNHEY and CDR2 SVGAGI. This CDR3 comprises 16 residues. Trimming removed 6 bases at V and 4 bases at J, with 19 bases between.

This chain connects TRBV20-1 to TRBJ1-2; 8 bases agree with TRBD1. Losses at the gene ends were 7 bases for V and 8 bases for J; bases not matched to a gene: 6. The CDR3 covers 11 residues. The germline V gene has CDR1 DFQATT and CDR2 SNEGSKA (reference sequence). The CDR3 loop reads CSVLTGVGYTF. In DNA, the CDR3 is TGCAGTGTTCTGACAGGGGTCGGCTACACCTTC.

The chain is built from TRBV12-3 or TRBV12-4 and TRBJ2-5; D ambiguous. The CDR3 consists of 16 residues. V lost 5 bases to trimming and J lost 1 base, with 17 bases between them. As DNA, the CDR3 is TGTGCCAGCAGTCAAAACAGAGCCCTCGTCCAAGAGACCCAGTACTTC. Protein: CASSQNRALVQETQYF.

This clonotype was counted at least ten times. The chain employs TRBV3-1 and TRBJ1-1, with TRBD1 matching 8 bases. The CDR3 runs to 14 residues. Germline CDR1 is LGHDT and CDR2 is YNNKEL (reference sequence). V was pared by 6 bases and J by 2 bases, with 5 bases of the junction left unmatched. CDR3 nucleotide sequence: TGTGCCAGCAGTCCGGGACAGGCAAACACTGAAGCTTTCTTT. As protein: CASSPGQANTEAFF.

This clonotype was seen only a few times. This sequence joins TRBV9 and TRBJ1-4; unclear D gene. The CDR3 is made up of 15 amino acids. Germline lookup yields CDR1 SGDLS and CDR2 YYNGEE. Trimming cost V 4 bases and J 3 bases, with 13 bases left between them. CDR3 DNA: TGTGCCAGCAGCTTTTCTCAGGCCCCTAATGAAAAACTGTTTTTT. Its translation: CASSFSQAPNEKLFF.

This clonotype came up a few times. The J gene is TRBJ2-5, the V gene TRBV11-2; D may be TRBD1 (6 bases). The CDR3 extends over 15 amino acids. CDR1 is SGHAT and CDR2 is FQNNGV in the germline V gene. V was pared by 3 bases and J by 5 bases, with 16 bases between. CDR3 residues: CASSLGQTARETQYF. The CDR3 nucleotides are TGTGCCAGCAGCTTGGGACAAACCGCACGGGAGACCCAGTACTTC. The full variable domain, rest sourced from reference TRBV11-2 and TRBJ2-5, is EAGVAQSPRYKIIEKRQSVAFWCNPISGHATLYWYQQILGQGPKLLIQFQNNGVVDDSQLPKDRFSAERLKGVDSTLKIQPAKLEDSAVYLCASSLGQTARETQYFGPGTRLLVL.

This clonotype was observed at least ten times. The J gene is TRBJ1-4, the V gene TRBV4-3; D unclear. The ends were cut back, 0 bases at V and 2 bases at J, with 7 bases in the middle. The germline CDR1 and CDR2 sequences are LGHNA and YSLEER. CDR3 length: 15 amino acids. DNA for the CDR3: TGCGCCAGCAGCCAAGATCAGCGTACTAATGAAAAACTGTTTTTT. Amino acids: CASSQDQRTNEKLFF.

A note on this clonotype: A junction boundary mismatches the germline segment, possibly from a read error. The chain uses TRBV6-1 and TRBJ2-7; possibly TRBD2 for D (5 bases). Germline V gives CDR1 MNHNS, CDR2 SASEGT. The CDR3 extends over 16 amino acids. The CDR3 sequence is CASSLLLYSGNYEHYF. CDR3 nucleotides: TGTGCCAGCAGCCTACTACTATATTCGGGGAACTACGAGCATTACTTC.

In its sample, this clonotype was seen a few times. The chain combines TRBV29-1 with TRBJ1-1; D call uncertain. The CDR3 runs to 11 residues. V shed 7 bases and J shed 1 base, with 7 bases lying between them. Germline V gene lookup returns CDR1 SQVTM and CDR2 ANQGSEA. As DNA, the CDR3 is TGCAGCGCTGTGGGGAACACTGAAGCTTTCTTT. Its translation is CSAVGNTEAFF.

The gene calls are TRBV3-1 and TRBJ2-7; 9 positions agree with TRBD1. Germline V gene data show CDR1 as LGHDT and CDR2 as YNNKEL (reference sequence). After removal of 4 bases from V and 4 bases from J, the junction contained 8 bases not matched to a gene. CDR3 length equals 15 residues. The CDR3 DNA follows: TGTGCCAGCAGCCGTTCCGGGACAGGGAGTTACGAGCAGTACTTC. It encodes CASSRSGTGSYEQYF.

The rearrangement links TRBV18 to TRBJ1-4; the D is unclear. Germline lookup yields CDR1 KGHSH and CDR2 LQKENI. CDR3 length: 14 amino acids. V lost 1 base to trimming and J lost 3 bases, with 6 bases between them. The CDR3: CASSPRAPNEKLFF. CDR3 DNA sequence: TGTGCCAGCTCACCACGGGCCCCTAATGAAAAACTGTTTTTT.

This clonotype showed up just a few times. The V gene is TRBV9, the J gene TRBJ2-1, with TRBD2 matching 11 bases. CDR1 and CDR2 (germline): SGDLS, YYNGEE. The CDR3 covers 15 residues. The trim removed 3 bases at V and 5 bases at J, leaving 4 bases unmatched. CDR3 region: CASSGGLAANNEQFF. The CDR3 coding sequence is TGTGCCAGCAGCGGGGGACTAGCGGCCAACAATGAGCAGTTCTTC.

This clonotype was recorded at least ten times. The chain combines TRBV27 with TRBJ2-7, with 13 bases aligning to TRBD2. The V gene's germline CDR1 is MNHEY and CDR2 SMNVEV (reference sequence). The J segment lost 7 bases and the V segment lost 5 bases, leaving 17 bases of the junction unmatched. This CDR3 is 18 amino acids long. The CDR3 coding sequence is TGTGCCAGCAGTCTCTACCCTTCCACTAGCGGGGGGGCCCTGGAGCAGTACTTC. Its translation is CASSLYPSTSGGALEQYF.

This clonotype was detected ten times or more. The chain joins TRBV20-1 to TRBJ2-7; tentatively, D is TRBD2 (5 bases). The germline V gene has CDR1 DFQATT and CDR2 SNEGSKA (reference sequence). Trimming stripped 6 bases from V and 3 bases from J, with 18 bases between. The CDR3 is 14 residues long. This chain's CDR3 is CSAPGERAIYEQYF. The CDR3 nucleotides are TGCAGTGCCCCTGGGGAGCGCGCCATCTACGAGCAGTACTTC.

This clonotype is a singleton in its sample. The chain combines TRBV7-9 with TRBJ2-2; D gene uncertain. Germline V gene data show CDR1 as SEHNR and CDR2 as FQNEAQ (reference sequence). CDR3 length: 14 residues. V lost 5 bases and J lost 6, with 13 bases in between. The CDR3 nucleotides read TGTGCCAGCAGCCCCGGCCGAGGTTCCGGGGAGCTGTTTTTT. It codes for CASSPGRGSGELFF. The whole variable domain, remainder taken from reference TRBV7-9 and TRBJ2-2, is DTGVSQNPRHKITKRGQNVTFRCDPISEHNRLYWYRQTLGQGPEFLTYFQNEAQLEKSRLLSDRFSAERPKGSFSTLEIQRTEQGDSAMYLCASSPGRGSGELFFGEGSRLTVL.

This clonotype was seen at least ten times. This chain connects TRBV12-3 or TRBV12-4 to TRBJ2-3; a weak D match, TRBD2 (7 bases). Trimming took 7 bases from V and 5 from J, leaving 16 bases between them. CDR3 length: 14 amino acids. The CDR3 coding sequence is TGTGCCAGCACCGCCTGGGGGGGCGTAGATACGCAGTATTTT. Residues: CASTAWGGVDTQYF.

This clonotype has a count of ten or more. The rearrangement joins TRBV28 to TRBJ2-7; 7 positions match TRBD1. Germline V lookup: CDR1 MDHEN, CDR2 SYDVKM. V shed 5 bases, J shed 8 bases, and the junction held 3 bases outside the gene matches. This CDR3 comprises 11 residues. The CDR3 loop is CASSRQGKQYF. The CDR3 bases are TGTGCCAGCAGTCGACAGGGCAAGCAGTACTTC.

This clonotype was found a few times. The V gene is TRBV5-1, the J gene TRBJ2-6; a possible D gene is TRBD2 (5 bases). Deletions cut 2 bases from V and 5 bases from J, with 14 bases between. The germline CDR1 and CDR2 sequences are SGHRS and YFSETQ. This CDR3 spans 16 amino acids. CDR3 amino acids: CASSLTGLGWANVLTF. The CDR3 nucleotides are TGCGCCAGCAGCTTAACCGGACTGGGCTGGGCCAACGTCCTGACTTTC.

The chain carries TRBV29-1 and TRBJ1-4, with a possible D match to TRBD1 (5 bases). CDR3 size: 14 residues. Per germline, CDR1 SQVTM and CDR2 ANQGSEA. Trimming pared 7 bases from V and 8 bases from J, leaving 20 bases between. The CDR3 nucleotides are TGCAGCGCCTTTGGGCGGGGGGAAGGAGAAAAACTGTTTTTT. Residues: CSAFGRGEGEKLFF.

The sample holds a few counts of this clonotype. The chain combines TRBV10-2 with TRBJ1-5; 10 bases line up with TRBD1. Germline V lookup: CDR1 WSHSY, CDR2 SAAADI. This CDR3 contains 13 residues. The V segment lost 6 bases and the J segment 8 bases; nucleotides outside the gene matches: 4. The CDR3 DNA reads TGCGCCAGCAGGGGACAGGGGCCGGAGCCCCAGCATTTT. Protein: CASRGQGPEPQHF.

At least ten counts were recorded for this clonotype. The V call is TRBV7-2, the J call TRBJ2-3, with D unresolved. The V end lost 3 bases, the J end lost 2 bases, and 9 bases lay between the germline ends. The CDR3 runs 14 residues. Germline lookup yields CDR1 SGHTA and CDR2 FQGNSA. CDR3: CASSFRSHTDTQYF. The CDR3 coding sequence is TGTGCCAGCAGCTTCCGGTCTCACACAGATACGCAGTATTTT. The full variable domain, in which reference TRBV7-2 and TRBJ2-3 provide the parts outside the CDR3, is GAGVSQSPSNKVTEKGKDVELRCDPISGHTALYWYRQSLGQGLEFLIYFQGNSAPDKSGLPSDRFSAERTGGSVSTLTIQRTQQEDSAVYLCASSFRSHTDTQYFGPGTRLTVL.

The chain combines TRBV9 with TRBJ2-1, with D maybe TRBD2 (6 bases). The CDR3 is made up of 16 amino acids. The germline CDR1 and CDR2 sequences are SGDLS and YYNGEE. Trimming shortened V by 3 bases and J by 2 bases, and 15 bases separated the two germline ends. In DNA, the CDR3 is TGTGCCAGCAGCGGGAGAGAGCGGGCCCCCTACAATGAGCAGTTCTTC. Translation: CASSGRERAPYNEQFF.

In this sample, this clonotype turned up many times. The chain uses TRBV20-1 and TRBJ2-7; either TRBD1 or TRBD2 may supply D (5 bases each). The CDR3 runs 13 residues. Germline assignment: CDR1 DFQATT and CDR2 SNEGSKA (reference sequence). V shed 6 bases and J shed 6 bases, with 18 bases lying between them. For the CDR3, the DNA is TGCAGTGCGCCCGGGACCGGACTTTTCGAGCAGTACTTC. It encodes CSAPGTGLFEQYF.

DNA of the CDR3: TGTGCCAGTAGTACCTCGACAGGGGGCTATGGCTACACCTTC. It yields the protein CASSTSTGGYGYTF. V and J are TRBV19 and TRBJ1-2; 9 nucleotides agree with TRBD1. With V trimmed by 4 bases and J by 4 bases, 4 bases remained unmatched. The length of the CDR3 is 14 residues. Germline V lookup: CDR1 LNHDA, CDR2 SQIVND (reference sequence).

This clonotype has just a few counts. The genes are TRBV4-2 and TRBJ2-5, with D tentatively TRBD1 or TRBD2 (5 bases each). The CDR3 totals 14 residues. V was shortened by 1 base and J by 3 bases, with 9 bases between the two germline ends. Germline assignment: CDR1 LGHNA and CDR2 YNFKEQ. The CDR3 region is CASSQGVGEETQYF. For the CDR3, the DNA is TGTGCCAGCAGCCAAGGGGTGGGGGAAGAGACCCAGTACTTC.